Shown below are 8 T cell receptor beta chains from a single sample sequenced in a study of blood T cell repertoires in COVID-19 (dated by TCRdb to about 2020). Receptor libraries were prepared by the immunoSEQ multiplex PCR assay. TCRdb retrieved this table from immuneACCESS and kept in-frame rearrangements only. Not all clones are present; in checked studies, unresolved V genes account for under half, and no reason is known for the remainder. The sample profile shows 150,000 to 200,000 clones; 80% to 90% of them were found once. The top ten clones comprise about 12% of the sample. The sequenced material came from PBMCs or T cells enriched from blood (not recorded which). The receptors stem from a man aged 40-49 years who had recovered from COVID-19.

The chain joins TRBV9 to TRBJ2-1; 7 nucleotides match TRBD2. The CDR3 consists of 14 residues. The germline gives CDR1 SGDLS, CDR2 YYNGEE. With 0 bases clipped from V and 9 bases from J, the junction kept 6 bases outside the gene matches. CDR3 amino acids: CASSVESGTVEQFF. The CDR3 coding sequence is TGTGCCAGCAGCGTAGAGAGCGGGACGGTTGAGCAGTTCTTC.

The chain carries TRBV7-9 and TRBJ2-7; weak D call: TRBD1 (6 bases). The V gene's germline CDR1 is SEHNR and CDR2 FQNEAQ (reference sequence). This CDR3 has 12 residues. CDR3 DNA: TGTGCTTTGGGGGCGGTGTCCTACGAGCAGTACTTC. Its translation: CALGAVSYEQYF.

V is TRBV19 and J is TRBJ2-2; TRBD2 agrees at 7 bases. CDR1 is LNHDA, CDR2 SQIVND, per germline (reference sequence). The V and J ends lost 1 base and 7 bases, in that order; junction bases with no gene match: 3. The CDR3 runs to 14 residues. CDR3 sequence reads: CASSIVRGVGELFF. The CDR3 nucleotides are TGTGCCAGTAGTATAGTTCGGGGGGTCGGGGAGCTGTTTTTT. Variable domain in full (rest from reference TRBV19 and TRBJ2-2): DGGITQSPKYLFRKEGQNVTLSCEQNLNHDAMYWYRQDPGQGLRLIYYSQIVNDFQKGDIAEGYSVSREKKESFPLTVTSAQKNPTAFYLCASSIVRGVGELFFGEGSRLTVL.

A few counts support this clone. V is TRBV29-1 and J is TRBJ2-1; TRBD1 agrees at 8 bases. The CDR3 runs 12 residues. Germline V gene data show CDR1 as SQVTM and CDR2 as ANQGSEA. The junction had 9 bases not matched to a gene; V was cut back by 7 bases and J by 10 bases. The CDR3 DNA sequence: TGCAGCGACAACCCAGGGGGCAGGGAGCAGTTCTTC. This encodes CSDNPGGREQFF.

This CDR3 reads CASSSLQGFNQPQHF. The CDR3 DNA reads as TGTGCCAGCAGTTCCCTACAGGGATTCAATCAGCCCCAGCATTTT. The chain has TRBV6-5 and TRBJ1-5; TRBD1 might be the D (6 bases). Germline assignment: CDR1 MNHEY and CDR2 SVGAGI. The CDR3 sequence is 15 residues long. The V end lost 4 bases, the J end lost 3 bases, and 13 bases lay between the germline ends.

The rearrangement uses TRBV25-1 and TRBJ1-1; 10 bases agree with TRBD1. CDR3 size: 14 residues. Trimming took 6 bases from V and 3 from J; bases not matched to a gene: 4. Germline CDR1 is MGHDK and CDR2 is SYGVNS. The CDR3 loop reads CASSRDRGYTEAFF. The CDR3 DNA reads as TGTGCCAGCAGCAGGGACAGGGGATACACTGAAGCTTTCTTT.

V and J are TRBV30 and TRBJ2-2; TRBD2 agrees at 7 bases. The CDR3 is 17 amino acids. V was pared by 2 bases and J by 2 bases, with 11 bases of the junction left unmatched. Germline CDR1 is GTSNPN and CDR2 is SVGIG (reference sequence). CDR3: CAWSRASGRANTGELFF. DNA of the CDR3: TGTGCCTGGAGTAGAGCTAGCGGTAGAGCCAACACCGGGGAGCTGTTTTTT.

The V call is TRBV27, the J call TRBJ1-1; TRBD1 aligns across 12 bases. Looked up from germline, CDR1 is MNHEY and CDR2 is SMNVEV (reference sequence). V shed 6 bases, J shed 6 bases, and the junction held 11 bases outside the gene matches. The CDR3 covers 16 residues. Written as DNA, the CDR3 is TGTGCCAGCAGGAAACCGGGACAGGGGGCGCGGGCTGAAGCTTTCTTT. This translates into CASRKPGQGARAEAFF.